This T cell receptor beta chain appears in the sequencing data of a study of control samples from healthy donors and cancer patients. Measured with immunoSEQ multiplex PCR; TCRdb has only the in-frame clones, and not every one. This repertoire shows around 90,000 clones, 85% found once; its top ten account for roughly 2%. The CDR3 length is 13 residues. The trim removed 6 bases at V and 5 bases at J, leaving 6 bases unmatched. The rearrangement uses TRBV12-3 or TRBV12-4 and TRBJ2-5; 7 nucleotides match TRBD2. This receptor was taken from a middle-aged woman in good health. The sequencing input was blood. The CDR3, as DNA: TGTGCCAGCAGGTCGGTGGGGGGGGAGACCCAGTACTTC. Amino acids: CASRSVGGETQYF.